These 16 T cell receptor beta chains originate from one sample sequenced in a study of cytomegalovirus exposure and HLA in healthy donors. The PCR had 60 Vbeta and 13 Jbeta primers. Libraries were prepared by immunoSEQ multiplex PCR; TCRdb keeps only in-frame clonotypes and omits some of them. Of about 140,000 clones listed, over 80% were seen once; the top ten hold roughly 3.5%. Sequencing was carried out using PBMCs. The receptor set was obtained from a male donor in good health and CMV-seronegative.

The chain combines TRBV27 with TRBJ2-7, with 9 bases matching TRBD2. Losses at the gene ends were 3 bases for V and 0 bases for J; bases not matched to a gene: 9. CDR3 length: 17 amino acids. Germline values: CDR1 MNHEY, CDR2 SMNVEV (reference sequence). The CDR3 sequence: CASSFSPLAGNSYEQYF. CDR3 nucleotides: TGTGCCAGCAGTTTTAGCCCGCTAGCGGGAAACTCCTACGAGCAGTACTTC.

V gene TRBV7-9 combines with J gene TRBJ1-2; D remains ambiguous. V was clipped by 2 bases and J by 3 bases, with 10 bases between them. The CDR3 runs 14 residues. Germline loops: CDR1 SEHNR, CDR2 FQNEAQ (reference sequence). CDR3 in amino acids: CASSLFPGYYGYTF. In DNA, the CDR3 is TGTGCCAGCAGCTTATTTCCAGGATACTATGGCTACACCTTC.

This clone occurred a few times. The chain is built from TRBV7-2 and TRBJ2-2, with D unclear. Trimming pared 7 bases from V and 1 base from J, leaving 10 bases between. From germline, CDR1 is SGHTA and CDR2 FQGNSA. This CDR3 region has 14 residues. The CDR3 region is CASILLMNTGELFF. The CDR3 DNA sequence: TGTGCCAGCATCCTACTTATGAACACCGGGGAGCTGTTTTTT.

J is TRBJ2-5 and V is TRBV6-5, with a weak D call TRBD1 (5 bases). The CDR3 length is 14 residues. The V and J ends lost 2 bases and 5 bases respectively, with 12 bases between them. The germline gives CDR1 MNHEY, CDR2 SVGAGI. This CDR3 is CASSYHARVETQYF. The CDR3 nucleotides are TGTGCCAGCAGTTACCACGCCAGGGTGGAGACCCAGTACTTC.

V gene TRBV7-3 combines with J gene TRBJ2-7; possible D gene TRBD2, 7 bases. The CDR3 has 15 residues. Germline V gene sequence: CDR1 SGHTA, CDR2 FQGTGA. Trimming took 2 bases from V and 0 from J, leaving 11 bases between them. The CDR3 loop is CASSLLGGPSYEQYF. CDR3 coding DNA: TGTGCCAGCAGCTTACTCGGGGGGCCCTCCTACGAGCAGTACTTC.

The genes are TRBV7-2 and TRBJ1-2; D may be TRBD1 (5 bases). The CDR3 spans 17 residues. With 0 bases removed from V and 4 bases from J, the gap between germline ends came to 18 bases. CDR1 and CDR2 from the germline V gene are SGHTA and FQGNSA. CDR3 sequence reads: CASSLAWEGPGGYGYTF. CDR3 nucleotides: TGTGCCAGCAGCTTAGCGTGGGAGGGGCCCGGGGGCTATGGCTACACCTTC.

V and J are TRBV10-3 and TRBJ1-5; D ambiguous. The CDR3 is made up of 13 amino acids. Germline V gene sequence: CDR1 ENHRY, CDR2 SYGVKD. V was shortened by 4 bases and J by 9 bases, with 13 bases between the two germline ends. The CDR3 DNA reads as TGTGCCATCAGTGTGAACGGTTTTTGGCCCCAGCATTTT. It codes for CAISVNGFWPQHF.

This clone was recorded once. This chain connects TRBV7-9 to TRBJ1-2; 8 positions agree with TRBD1. This CDR3 is built from 14 residues. In germline, CDR1 is SEHNR, CDR2 FQNEAQ (reference sequence). V shed 6 bases, J shed 2 bases, and the junction held 5 bases outside the gene matches. The CDR3 region has the DNA TGTGCCAGCAGTGCACAGGGGGGCAACTATGGCTACACCTTC. This translates into CASSAQGGNYGYTF.

This sequence joins TRBV7-8 and TRBJ1-1; D unresolved. The CDR3 is 14 residues long. V lost 0 bases to trimming and J lost 1 base, with 6 bases between them. CDR1 and CDR2 (germline): SGHVS, FQNEAQ. CDR3 DNA: TGTGCCAGCAGCTTAGCGCGGGCGAACACTGAAGCTTTCTTT. Protein product: CASSLARANTEAFF.

This chain links TRBV5-6 with TRBJ2-3, with 8 bases fitting TRBD2. From germline, CDR1 is SGHDT and CDR2 YYEEEE. The CDR3 runs to 18 residues. Trimming cost V 0 bases and J 0 bases; bases outside gene matches: 9. CDR3 region: CASSLDLLAGSSTDTQYF. In nucleotides, the CDR3 is TGTGCCAGCAGCTTGGACCTTTTAGCGGGATCTAGCACAGATACGCAGTATTTT.

The chain combines TRBV7-2 with TRBJ2-3, with D perhaps TRBD2 (5 bases). CDR1 SGHTA and CDR2 FQGNSA come from the germline V gene. Trimming cost V 5 bases and J 0 bases, with 18 bases left between them. This CDR3 spans 17 amino acids. CDR3 protein: CASSPSVALASTDTQYF. CDR3 nucleotide sequence: TGTGCCAGCAGCCCCTCGGTAGCCTTAGCGAGCACAGATACGCAGTATTTT.

The chain links TRBV7-9 to TRBJ1-1; weak D call: TRBD1 (6 bases). This CDR3 comprises 14 residues. Germline lookup yields CDR1 SEHNR and CDR2 FQNEAQ (reference sequence). The V end was cut by 4 bases, the J end by 0 bases, with 9 bases between. The CDR3 nucleotides are TGTGCCAGCAGCTCGACAGGCCTGAACACTGAAGCTTTCTTT. Translated, it gives CASSSTGLNTEAFF.

The chain links TRBV27 to TRBJ1-4, with 7 nucleotides matching TRBD1. The V gene's germline CDR1 is MNHEY and CDR2 SMNVEV (reference sequence). The CDR3 is made up of 13 amino acids. V was pared by 5 bases and J by 7 bases, with 4 bases of the junction left unmatched. CDR3 in amino acids: CASSTRDSEKLFF. CDR3 DNA sequence: TGTGCCAGCAGTACAAGGGACAGTGAAAAACTGTTTTTT.

V gene TRBV4-1 combines with J gene TRBJ2-3, with TRBD2 matching over 10 bases. With 0 bases clipped from V and 2 bases from J, the junction kept 5 bases outside the gene matches. The CDR3 has 17 residues. From germline, CDR1 is MGHRA and CDR2 YSYEKL. CDR3 coding DNA: TGCGCCAGCAGCCAAGAAGATAGCGGGAGGACCACAGATACGCAGTATTTT. Translation gives CASSQEDSGRTTDTQYF.

The rearrangement joins TRBV4-2 to TRBJ1-1; D is ambiguous. Between the trimmed V and J ends, which lost 2 bases and 3 bases, there was a span of 7 bases. There are 13 residues in the CDR3. Germline CDR1 LGHNA, CDR2 YNFKEQ. CDR3: CASSQRRDTEAFF. DNA of the CDR3: TGTGCCAGCAGCCAAAGGAGGGACACTGAAGCTTTCTTT.

The rearrangement uses TRBV11-2 and TRBJ1-2, with TRBD1 as a possible D gene (6 bases). The germline V gene has CDR1 SGHAT and CDR2 FQNNGV. V was trimmed by 5 bases and J by 0 bases, leaving 16 bases between them. CDR3 length: 16 residues. The CDR3 coding sequence is TGTGCCAGCAGCAGCGTCGGACAGCGTACTAACTATGGCTACACCTTC. This gives the protein CASSSVGQRTNYGYTF.